Sequencing of this TCR beta chain was carried out in a study of blood T cell repertoires in COVID-19. Per the authors' pipeline: Estimation of nucleated cell counts relied on the amplification of reference gene primers. Method: immunoSEQ multiplex PCR; TCRdb's copy keeps in-frame clones and lacks some. V and J calls and clone size are as listed in that table; D and trimming were resolved from the DNA. The sample yields 140,000 to 150,000 clones, over 75% seen once. V was shortened by 3 bases and J by 3 bases, with 8 bases between the two germline ends. The CDR3 runs to 13 residues. Germline CDR1 MDHEN, CDR2 SYDVKM.

The chain combines TRBV28 with TRBJ2-5, with D hard to call. Sequenced input: peripheral blood. The clonotype was recovered from a man between 60 and 70 years old with active or convalescent COVID-19. The CDR3 DNA reads as TGTGCCAGCAGTTTGAGGCCTGAAGAGACCCAGTACTTC. Its translation: CASSLRPEETQYF.